Sequencing of this T cell receptor (beta chain) was carried out in a study of Graves' ophthalmopathy and Graves' hyperthyroidism. The study, taken as a whole, reports: Most thyroid-expanded clonotypes exceeding 0.001 frequency were also found in blood. In predicting ophthalmopathy progression, the model reached about 71% sensitivity and roughly 75% specificity.

Beta-chain TCR CDR3 regions were amplified from RNA transcripts. First-round RT-PCR with HTBI primers preceded a second-round multiplex PCR. TCRdb processed the multiplex PCR reads anew with MiXCR; each CDR3 protein has one entry. The repertoire holds approximately 150,000 distinct CDR3 sequences, with roughly two fifths as singletons. Of note for this clonotype: Its antigen is unidentified.

Ophthalmopathy donors were characterized by moderate-to-severe activity, CAS of at least 3, NOSPECS of at least 4, and duration under 3 months. The authors diagnosed from clinical symptoms, serum thyroxine, TRAb, thyroid ultrasound and orbital computed tomography. The CDR3 totals 14 residues. Germline V lookup: CDR1 MNHNS, CDR2 SASEGT. V trimming: 7 bases; J trimming: 1 base; junction bases outside the gene matches: 4. The sequence was obtained from a man under 40 with Graves' ophthalmopathy. Sequencing was performed on peripheral blood. The rearrangement uses TRBV6-1 and TRBJ1-1; TRBD1 agrees at 9 bases. This CDR3 reads CASTLQGANTEAFF. The CDR3 region has the DNA TGTGCCAGCACCCTACAGGGGGCGAACACTGAAGCTTTCTTT.